The present T cell receptor (beta chain) was sequenced within a study of response to subunit inactivated influenza vaccine. Study outcomes and limitations: Researchers suggested that each seasonal influenza vaccination recruits few new T cells.

V gave up 5 bases and J gave up 0 bases; unmatched junction bases: 8. Germline V gene lookup returns CDR1 MGHRA and CDR2 YSYEKL. There are 17 residues in the CDR3. TCRdb analysed the RT-PCR reads with MiXCR anew, one entry per CDR3 protein. The sample shows about 700,000 distinct CDR3 sequences, approximately 14% of them seen only once. A note on this clonotype: The antigen is unknown.

The clonotype was recovered from a man aged 50 to 59 who received an inactivated influenza vaccine. The material sequenced was PBMCs from blood, taken approximately 15 days before vaccination. The rearrangement uses TRBV4-1 and TRBJ2-3, with TRBD2 matching over 10 bases. For the CDR3, the DNA is TGCGCCAGCAGCTCTCAGCGGGGGGGCATTAGCACAGATACGCAGTATTTT. Translated: CASSSQRGGISTDTQYF.